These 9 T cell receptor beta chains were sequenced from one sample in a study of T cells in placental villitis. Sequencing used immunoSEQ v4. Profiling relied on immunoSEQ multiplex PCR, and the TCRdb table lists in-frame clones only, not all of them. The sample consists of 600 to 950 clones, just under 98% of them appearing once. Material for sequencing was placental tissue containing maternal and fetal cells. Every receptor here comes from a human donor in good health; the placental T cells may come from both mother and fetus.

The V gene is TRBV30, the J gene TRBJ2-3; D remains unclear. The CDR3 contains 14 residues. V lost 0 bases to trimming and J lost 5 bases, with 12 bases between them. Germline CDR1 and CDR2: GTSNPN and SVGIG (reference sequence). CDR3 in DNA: TGTGCCTGGAGTGTACATCGGTTGGAAGATACGCAGTATTTT. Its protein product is CAWSVHRLEDTQYF.

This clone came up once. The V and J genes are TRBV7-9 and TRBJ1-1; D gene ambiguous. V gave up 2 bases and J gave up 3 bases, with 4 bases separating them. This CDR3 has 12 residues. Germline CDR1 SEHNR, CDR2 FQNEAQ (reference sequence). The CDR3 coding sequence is TGTGCCAGCAGCTTACCGTACACTGAAGCTTTCTTT. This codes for CASSLPYTEAFF. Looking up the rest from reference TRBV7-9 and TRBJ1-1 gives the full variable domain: DTGVSQNPRHKITKRGQNVTFRCDPISEHNRLYWYRQTLGQGPEFLTYFQNEAQLEKSRLLSDRFSAERPKGSFSTLEIQRTEQGDSAMYLCASSLPYTEAFFGQGTRLTVV.

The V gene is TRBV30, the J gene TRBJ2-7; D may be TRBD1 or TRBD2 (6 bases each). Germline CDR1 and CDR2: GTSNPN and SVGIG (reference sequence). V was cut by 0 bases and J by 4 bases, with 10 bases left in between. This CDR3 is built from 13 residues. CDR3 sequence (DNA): TGTGCCTGGAGTGTAGGGGGGCTATACGAGCAGTACTTC. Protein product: CAWSVGGLYEQYF.

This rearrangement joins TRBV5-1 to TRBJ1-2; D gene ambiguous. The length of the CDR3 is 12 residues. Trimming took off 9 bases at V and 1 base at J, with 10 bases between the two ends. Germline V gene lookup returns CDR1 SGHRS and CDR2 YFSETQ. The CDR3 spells CATRTDNYGYTF. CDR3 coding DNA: TGCGCCACTCGGACCGATAACTATGGCTACACCTTC.

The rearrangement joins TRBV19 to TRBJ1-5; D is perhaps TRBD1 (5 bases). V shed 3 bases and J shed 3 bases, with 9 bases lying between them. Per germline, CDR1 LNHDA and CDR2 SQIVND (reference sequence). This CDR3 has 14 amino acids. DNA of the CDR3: TGTGCCAGTAGTATGGGCAGGGTCAATCAGCCCCAGCATTTT. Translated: CASSMGRVNQPQHF.

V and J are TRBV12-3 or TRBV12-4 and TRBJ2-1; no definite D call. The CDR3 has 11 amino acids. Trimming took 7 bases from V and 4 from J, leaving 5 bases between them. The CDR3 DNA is TGTGCCAGCACCGATTACAATGAGCAGTTCTTC. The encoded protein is CASTDYNEQFF.

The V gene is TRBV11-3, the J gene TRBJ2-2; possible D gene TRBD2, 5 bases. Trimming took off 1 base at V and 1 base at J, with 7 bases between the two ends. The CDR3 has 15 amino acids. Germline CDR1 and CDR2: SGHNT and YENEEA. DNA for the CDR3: TGTGCCAGCAGCTTAGGAGGGCGGAACACCGGGGAGCTGTTTTTT. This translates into CASSLGGRNTGELFF.

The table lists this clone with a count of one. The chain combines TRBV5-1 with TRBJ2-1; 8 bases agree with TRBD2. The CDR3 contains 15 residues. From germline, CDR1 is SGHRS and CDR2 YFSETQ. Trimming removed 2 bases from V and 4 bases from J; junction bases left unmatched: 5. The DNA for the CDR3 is TGCGCCAGCAGCTTAGGAGCGGGGGTGTACAATGAGCAGTTCTTC. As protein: CASSLGAGVYNEQFF.

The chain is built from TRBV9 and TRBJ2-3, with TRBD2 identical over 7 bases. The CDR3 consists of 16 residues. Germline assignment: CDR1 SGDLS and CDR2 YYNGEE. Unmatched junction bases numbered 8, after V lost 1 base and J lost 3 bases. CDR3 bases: TGTGCCAGCAGCGTAAGCGGGACCGGGGTGACAGATACGCAGTATTTT. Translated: CASSVSGTGVTDTQYF.